The 22 T cell receptor beta chains presented below share a single source sample, sequenced in a study of memory CD4+ T cells and cytomegalovirus serostatus. Only in-frame clones appear in the TCRdb table, and some are missing; sequencing was by immunoSEQ multiplex PCR. The repertoire holds tens of thousands of clones, with 79% as singletons. The sort gate was single viable CD3+CD4+CD8-CD45RO+ cells for memory CD4+ T cells. The sequenced sample consisted of memory CD4+ T cells from blood. The receptors shown here come from an adult in good health and CMV-seronegative.

This rearrangement joins TRBV15 to TRBJ2-7; D unclear. Germline values: CDR1 LNHNV, CDR2 YYDKDF (reference sequence). V gave up 1 base and J gave up 6 bases, with 7 bases separating them. This CDR3 has 12 residues. In DNA form, the CDR3 reads TGTGCCACCAGCAGAGTAGGCCTCGAGCAGTACTTC. This codes for CATSRVGLEQYF. Based on the CDR3 plus reference TRBV15 and TRBJ2-7, the full variable domain is DAMVIQNPRYQVTQFGKPVTLSCSQTLNHNVMYWYQQKSSQAPKLLFHYYDKDFNNEADTPDNFQSRRPNTSFCFLDIRSPGLGDTAMYLCATSRVGLEQYFGPGTRLTVT.

This clone has just one count. V gene TRBV11-3 combines with J gene TRBJ2-6; TRBD2 aligns across 14 bases. Germline assignment: CDR1 SGHNT and CDR2 YENEEA. Unmatched junction bases numbered 3, after V lost 5 bases and J lost 0 bases. This CDR3 region has 18 residues. DNA for the CDR3: TGTGCCAGCAGCCGGACTAGCGGGAGGAGCTCTGGGGCCAACGTCCTGACTTTC. Translated: CASSRTSGRSSGANVLTF.

This clone is a singleton in its sample. The chain's CDR3 is CASSAGGRGSDTQYF. CDR3 nucleotide sequence: TGTGCCAGCAGTGCGGGCGGGAGAGGTTCAGATACGCAGTATTTT. V gene TRBV2 combines with J gene TRBJ2-3, with 7 positions matching TRBD2. The CDR3 consists of 15 residues. Trimming at V came to 4 bases and at J to 4 bases, leaving 8 bases not matched to a gene. Germline assignment: CDR1 SNHLY and CDR2 FYNNEI.

The rearrangement uses TRBV7-9 and TRBJ1-2, with 7 bases matching TRBD1. V lost 0 bases and J lost 6; bases outside the gene matches: 4. This CDR3 is built from 14 residues. Per germline, CDR1 SEHNR and CDR2 FQNEAQ (reference sequence). The CDR3 spells CASSLADRVHGYTF. In DNA, the CDR3 is TGTGCCAGCAGCTTAGCCGACAGGGTGCATGGCTACACCTTC. The variable domain in full, completed from reference TRBV7-9 and TRBJ1-2, reads DTGVSQNPRHKITKRGQNVTFRCDPISEHNRLYWYRQTLGQGPEFLTYFQNEAQLEKSRLLSDRFSAERPKGSFSTLEIQRTEQGDSAMYLCASSLADRVHGYTFGSGTRLTVV.

This clone appeared a few times. The V gene is TRBV11-2, the J gene TRBJ2-5; D remains unclear. The germline CDR1 and CDR2 sequences are SGHAT and FQNNGV. The CDR3 sequence is 12 residues long. The chain's CDR3 is CASGRIQETQYF. In DNA form, the CDR3 reads TGTGCATCTGGAAGGATACAAGAGACCCAGTACTTC. The entire variable domain, with the rest obtained from reference TRBV11-2 and TRBJ2-5, is as follows: EAGVAQSPRYKIIEKRQSVAFWCNPISGHATLYWYQQILGQGPKLLIQFQNNGVVDDSQLPKDRFSAERLKGVDSTLKIQPAKLEDSAVYLCASGRIQETQYFGPGTRLLVL.

This sequence joins TRBV15 and TRBJ2-5; TRBD2 might be the D (5 bases). V gave up 3 bases and J gave up 5 bases, with 16 bases separating them. The V gene's germline CDR1 is LNHNV and CDR2 YYDKDF (reference sequence). There are 15 residues in the CDR3. The DNA for the CDR3 is TGTGCCACCAGCAGTAGAAGGACGGACTGGGAGACCCAGTACTTC. Its protein product is CATSSRRTDWETQYF.

This chain connects TRBV19 to TRBJ2-7; D is unresolved. The CDR3 sequence is 14 residues long. V lost 6 bases and J 0 bases, leaving 12 bases between the germline ends. CDR1 is LNHDA, CDR2 SQIVND, per germline (reference sequence). The CDR3 region has the DNA TGTGCCAGTAGCCTCCGGGTCGACTCCTACGAGCAGTACTTC. It translates to CASSLRVDSYEQYF.

This clone was seen just once. The chain uses TRBV18 and TRBJ2-3; D not certain. Germline loops: CDR1 KGHSH, CDR2 LQKENI. Deletions cut 1 base from V and 2 bases from J, with 10 bases between. The CDR3 loop spans 15 amino acids. The CDR3 nucleotides read TGTGCCAGCTCACCACAGGCAAGTTACACAGATACGCAGTATTTT. The encoded protein is CASSPQASYTDTQYF.

This chain connects TRBV9 to TRBJ2-1, with 9 bases aligning to TRBD2. The germline CDR1 and CDR2 sequences are SGDLS and YYNGEE. The CDR3 sequence is 15 residues long. The V gene end was trimmed by 2 bases and the J gene end by 0 bases; junction bases not matched to a gene: 0. CDR3 amino acids: CASSVSGSSYNEQFF. The CDR3 DNA reads as TGTGCCAGCAGCGTTAGCGGGAGCTCCTACAATGAGCAGTTCTTC.

This chain links TRBV11-2 with TRBJ2-7; tentative D call: TRBD1 (5 bases). From germline, CDR1 is SGHAT and CDR2 FQNNGV. The CDR3 runs to 14 residues. V lost 5 bases and J 2 bases, leaving 13 bases between the germline ends. The CDR3: CASSRGPTTYEQYF. In nucleotides, the CDR3 is TGTGCCAGCAGCAGGGGCCCTACAACCTACGAGCAGTACTTC.

This clone occurred once. The chain has TRBV7-2 and TRBJ2-1, with D perhaps matching TRBD2 (6 bases). The CDR3 is made up of 14 amino acids. Per the germline V gene, CDR1 is SGHTA and CDR2 is FQGNSA. Trimming stripped 4 bases from V and 7 bases from J, with 14 bases between. The DNA of the CDR3 is TGTGCCAGCAGCTCCCCGACTAGGAATAATGAGCAGTTCTTC. Protein sequence: CASSSPTRNNEQFF.

CDR3 in DNA: TGTGCCAGCAGTGAAGGGGCAGGCTTGAGCGGGAGGTTTTTTCGGGAGACCCAGTACTTC. Encoded protein: CASSEGAGLSGRFFRETQYF. The V and J genes are TRBV6-1 and TRBJ2-5; 9 nucleotides agree with TRBD2. This CDR3 is 20 amino acids long. V shed 1 base, J shed 5 bases, and the junction held 20 bases outside the gene matches. CDR1 is MNHNS, CDR2 SASEGT, per germline.

This chain connects TRBV9 to TRBJ2-3, with 7 bases lining up with TRBD2. There are 15 residues in the CDR3. Germline V lookup: CDR1 SGDLS, CDR2 YYNGEE. The junction had 11 bases not matched to a gene; V was cut back by 4 bases and J by 6 bases. CDR3 residues: CASSKSGAQADTQYF. CDR3 coding DNA: TGTGCCAGCAGCAAGAGCGGGGCTCAAGCGGATACGCAGTATTTT.

The chain combines TRBV30 with TRBJ1-1; TRBD1 matches at 10 bases. This CDR3 is 16 amino acids long. The trim removed 0 bases at V and 0 bases at J, leaving 4 bases unmatched. The germline CDR1 and CDR2 sequences are GTSNPN and SVGIG (reference sequence). The CDR3 nucleotides are TGTGCCTGGAGTGTAGGGACAGGGGTCATGAACACTGAAGCTTTCTTT. Translation gives CAWSVGTGVMNTEAFF.

The rearrangement joins TRBV7-2 to TRBJ2-7; TRBD2 aligns across 9 bases. V was clipped by 8 bases and J by 5 bases; unmatched bases: 13. The CDR3 runs 15 residues. CDR1 and CDR2 from the germline V gene are SGHTA and FQGNSA. The CDR3, as DNA: TGTGCCAGCGTTCCGTCGCGGGAGGGTCGCCACGAGCAGTACTTC. This gives the protein CASVPSREGRHEQYF.

The chain recombines TRBV23-1 with TRBJ2-7; 7 nucleotides match TRBD2. TRBV23-1 is assigned to the ORF class and has an uncertain function. The J segment lost 13 bases and the V segment lost 3 bases, leaving 12 bases of the junction unmatched. The CDR3 covers 13 residues. The CDR3 loop is CASSHPHPGGSYF. In DNA, the CDR3 is TGCGCCAGCAGTCACCCCCACCCCGGGGGGTCCTACTTC.

The chain links TRBV19 to TRBJ1-4, with TRBD1 as a possible D gene (5 bases). Trimming cost V 1 base and J 3 bases, with 12 bases left between them. This CDR3 contains 16 residues. CDR1 is LNHDA and CDR2 is SQIVND in the germline V gene (reference sequence). The CDR3 nucleotides read TGTGCCAGTAGTATAGGCCAGGGAGTCCCTAATGAAAAACTGTTTTTT. Translation gives CASSIGQGVPNEKLFF.

This clone has a handful of counts. The chain combines TRBV11-2 with TRBJ2-3, with D perhaps assigned TRBD1 or TRBD2 (5 bases each). V lost 3 bases to trimming and J lost 10 bases, with 20 bases between them. CDR3 size: 15 residues. In germline, CDR1 is SGHAT, CDR2 FQNNGV. CDR3 nucleotides: TGTGCCAGCAGCTTCGGCGAGAGGGGAAGGGGAGCGCAGTATTTT. It yields the protein CASSFGERGRGAQYF.

The rearrangement joins TRBV7-9 to TRBJ2-5, with a weak D call TRBD2 (5 bases). The ends were cut back, 5 bases at V and 5 bases at J, with 12 bases in the middle. Germline loops: CDR1 SEHNR, CDR2 FQNEAQ (reference sequence). CDR3 size: 13 residues. The CDR3 protein is CASSGDPGETQYF. The DNA for the CDR3 is TGTGCCAGCAGCGGAGACCCGGGGGAGACCCAGTACTTC.

J is TRBJ1-1 and V is TRBV7-6; no firm D call. Germline V gene sequence: CDR1 SGHVS, CDR2 FNYEAQ. The CDR3 consists of 10 residues. The V end lost 5 bases, the J end lost 9 bases, and 7 bases lay between the germline ends. CDR3 residues: CASSGEKAFF. CDR3 nucleotides: TGTGCCAGCAGCGGGGAGAAAGCTTTCTTT.

The chain combines TRBV18 with TRBJ2-3; 10 bases are shared with TRBD2. The V gene end was trimmed by 5 bases and the J gene end by 3 bases; junction bases not matched to a gene: 2. Germline CDR1 KGHSH, CDR2 LQKENI. This CDR3 has 14 amino acids. CDR3 coding DNA: TGTGCCAGCTCATATAGCGGGAGGACAGATACGCAGTATTTT. Protein product: CASSYSGRTDTQYF.

The V gene is TRBV11-2, the J gene TRBJ2-6; a weak D match, TRBD1 (5 bases). The CDR3 covers 15 residues. CDR1 and CDR2 (germline): SGHAT, FQNNGV. Trimming removed 6 bases from V and 4 bases from J, with 13 bases in between. The CDR3, as DNA: TGTGCCAGCAGACCCGCAGGGTCCGGGGCCAACGTCCTGACTTTC. It codes for CASRPAGSGANVLTF.